The clone carrying this T cell receptor beta chain was recorded at least ten times. The data were obtained in a study of early T cells in non-severe SARS-CoV-2 infection. CDR1 is SQVTM, CDR2 ANQGSEA, per germline. The CDR3 totals 8 residues. The ends were cut back, 6 bases at V and 8 bases at J, with 4 bases in the middle. Unique molecular identifiers tagged individual cDNA molecules. TCRdb re-analysed the 5' RACE reads in MiXCR, keeping a single row per CDR3 protein. Here the sample spans tens of thousands of distinct CDR3 sequences, 9.5% to 15% being singletons. The source is an adult who was a healthcare worker with PCR-confirmed SARS-CoV-2 infection or an uninfected control (not recorded which). The chain employs TRBV29-1 and TRBJ1-2, with no clear D. Specimen: whole blood. The CDR3 nucleotides read TGCAGCGTAGGGGGCTACACCTTC. It is translated as CSVGGYTF.